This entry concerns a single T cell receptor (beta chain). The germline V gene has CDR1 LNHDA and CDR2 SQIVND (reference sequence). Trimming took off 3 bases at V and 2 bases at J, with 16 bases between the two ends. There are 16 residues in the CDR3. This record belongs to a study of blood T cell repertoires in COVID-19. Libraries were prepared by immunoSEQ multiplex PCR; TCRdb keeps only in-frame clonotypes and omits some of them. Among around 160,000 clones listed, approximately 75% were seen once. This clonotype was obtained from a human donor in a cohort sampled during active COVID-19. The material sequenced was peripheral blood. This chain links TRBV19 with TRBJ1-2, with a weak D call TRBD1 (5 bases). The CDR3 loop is CASSIKLTGPNYGYTF. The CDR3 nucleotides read TGTGCCAGTAGTATCAAGTTAACAGGTCCCAACTATGGCTACACCTTC.